This record looks at one TCR beta chain sequence and its context. Per the germline V gene, CDR1 is SGHVS and CDR2 is FNYEAQ. The CDR3 has 13 residues. V trimming: 3 bases; J trimming: 4 bases; junction bases outside the gene matches: 1. The sample is drawn from a study of T cell responses to AZD1222 COVID-19 vaccine. Only in-frame clones appear in the TCRdb table, and some are missing; sequencing was by immunoSEQ multiplex PCR. The top ten hold 6.5% of the sample, which has over 95,000 clones, around 89% seen once. Sequencing was performed on peripheral blood, taken 28 days after the second AZD1222 dose. The chain links TRBV7-6 to TRBJ2-7, with 9 bases aligning to TRBD1. This receptor was taken from an adult who received the AZD1222 COVID-19 vaccine. Written as DNA, the CDR3 is TGTGCCAGCAGCTTTGACAGGGGGTACGAGCAGTACTTC. This sequence encodes CASSFDRGYEQYF.